This TCR beta chain comes out of a study of T cells in women clearing cervical HPV infection listed by TCRdb under 2018. Context from the whole study: The cases were fewer than 30 women with histologically confirmed HPV16-related CIN3 or worse, and 2 of these cases were invasive cancers. The controls were about 25 women whose single incident HPV16 infection cleared within 12 months with no development of precancer or cancer. Blood from cases was drawn at the visit where the lesion was first identified, while blood from controls was drawn once the infection was no longer detected. Among cases, blood sampling came a median of nearly 150 days after lesion detection, with an interquartile range of about 85 to 200 days. Since only a few of the women had HLA typing available, the possibility that HLA type was acting as a confounder could not be ruled out. An exploratory proof-of-principle case-control study, nested within the Guanacaste HPV Natural History Study in Costa Rica, was conducted to compare TCR repertoires across cervical HPV16 outcomes. Cases were matched to controls by age within five years and by the year the sample was collected. Cases had a median age of roughly 35 years compared with 38 to 40 for controls, and baseline characteristics showed no significant differences between the groups. In the parent cohort, approximately 9,900 women aged 18 or older were enrolled in Guanacaste, Costa Rica, during about 1992 to 1994 and then followed for less than nine years. Quality controls consisted of five blinded duplicates per group, for a total of about 60 samples made up of some 50 participants and roughly ten replicates.

The investigation overall reported the following: T-cell numbers per sample were unknown, so richness differences could reflect varying T-cell content rather than repertoire biology. Significantly higher TCR repertoire richness was observed in CIN3+ cases than in controls across sequencing depths, whereas no difference in evenness was found. Lower TRBV6-7 relative abundance was observed in cases than in controls (roughly 0.12% versus 0.15%; Bonferroni P = 0.0008). Random forest classifiers combining richness and V gene abundances distinguished cases from controls with an estimated AUC of roughly 0.81. Because of the cross-sectional design, the study could not determine whether the associations came before infection or resulted from infection, and neither effector/memory subsets nor HPV-specific T cells were isolated.

From the germline V gene, CDR1 is SGHTA and CDR2 is FQGNSA. The germline V end is reduced by 5 bases and the J end by 2 bases; junction bases left unmatched: 2. The CDR3 sequence holds 14 residues, the cysteine and phenylalanine included. The DNA shown is the part of the CDR3 that was read: 33 bases, in frame from base 1. A remark on this clone: Its antigen specificity is not known. The CDR3 extends 3 residues past the end of the read, so its final part is completed from the germline J gene.

TCR beta CDR3 regions were amplified by multiplex PCR from an average of roughly 1,200 ng genomic DNA per sample using the immunoSEQ assay. Primer bias was corrected in the assay by using a complete synthetic TCR repertoire to establish an amplification baseline. The amplicons were sequenced on the Illumina platform. Concerning the study's data processing: Sequences were error-corrected by clustering with frequency ratios and a modified nearest-neighbor algorithm, then analyzed in the immunoSEQ Analyzer with IMGT gene definitions. At each rarefaction depth, TCR richness and evenness were averaged over 20 rarefaction repeats, and samples with fewer sequences than the depth were excluded. Relative abundances of V, D and J genes were compared between groups using Wilcoxon rank sum tests, with FDR correction applied. An intraclass correlation of around 96% for TCR richness and an average of roughly 76% across 66 gene segments were obtained from the blinded duplicates. In its TCRdb copy, this immuneACCESS table keeps in-frame sequences only and misses some clones. Where compared with another copy, unresolved V genes explain less than half of these, and the others have no known cause. That table supplies the V and J calls and clone size; D and trimming were determined from the DNA. This sample's records show 40,000 to 60,000 clones. The ten top clones hold approximately 0.98% of the sample.

Every participant had a single incident cervical HPV16 infection, and women with prevalent HPV16 infections were excluded. Cervical HPV DNA was detected by MY09/MY11 PCR, and genotyping was performed by dot-blot hybridization. About 15 mL of heparinized blood were centrifuged, and the buffy coat was aliquoted, frozen at -30°C, then stored at -80°C. QIAGEN kits were used to extract genomic DNA from buffy coat specimens. Material for sequencing was blood buffy coat. The receptor chain draws on TRBV7-2 and TRBJ2-7, with 11 bases aligning to TRBD2. This clonotype was sampled from a woman aged 18 to 69 with a cervical HPV16 infection that either progressed to CIN3+ or cleared (not recorded which). The part of the CDR3 DNA that was read is TGTGCCAGCAGCCGTAGCGGGGGGGCCTACGAG. Translated, it reads CASSRSGGAYE. The full CDR3 is CASSRSGGAYEQYF.